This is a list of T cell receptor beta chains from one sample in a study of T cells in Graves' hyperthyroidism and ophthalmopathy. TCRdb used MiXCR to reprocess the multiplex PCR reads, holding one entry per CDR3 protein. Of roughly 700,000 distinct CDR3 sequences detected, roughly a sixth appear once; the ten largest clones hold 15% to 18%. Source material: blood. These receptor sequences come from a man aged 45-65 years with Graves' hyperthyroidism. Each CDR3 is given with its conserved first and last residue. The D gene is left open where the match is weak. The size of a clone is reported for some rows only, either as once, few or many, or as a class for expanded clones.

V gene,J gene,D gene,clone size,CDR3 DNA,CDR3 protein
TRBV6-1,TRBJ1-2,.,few,TGTGCCAGCAGTCCTGGCGGCTACACCTTC,CASSPGGYTF
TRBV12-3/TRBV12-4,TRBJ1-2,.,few,TGTGCCAGCAGTTTAGGGTTTTTTGTCTATGGCTACACCTTC,CASSLGFFVYGYTF
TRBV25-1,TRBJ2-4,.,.,TGTGCCAGCAGTGGGTTAAGTATTCAGTACTTC,CASSGLSIQYF
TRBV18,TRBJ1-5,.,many,TGTGCCAGCTCACCCTTTCGACAGTATAGCAATCAGCCCCAGCATTTT,CASSPFRQYSNQPQHF
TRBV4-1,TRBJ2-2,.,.,TGCGCCAGCAGCCAAGAGTTGGGGGAGCTGTTTTTT,CASSQELGELFF
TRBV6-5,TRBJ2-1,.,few,TGTGCCAGCAGTTACGACGAAAGCTCCTACAATGAGCAGTTCTTC,CASSYDESSYNEQFF
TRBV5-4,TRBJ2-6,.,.,TGTGCCAGCAGCTATGGGGGGTATGGGGCCAACGTCCTGACTTTC,CASSYGGYGANVLTF
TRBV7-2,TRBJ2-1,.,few,TGTGCCAGCAGCTTACCGGGACGCAATGAGCAGTTCTTC,CASSLPGRNEQFF
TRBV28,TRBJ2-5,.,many,TGTGCCAGCAATCCCCGGGCCAAGCAAGAGACCCAGTACTTC,CASNPRAKQETQYF
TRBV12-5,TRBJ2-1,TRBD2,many,TGTGCTAGTGCCTCGACTAGCGGCTACAATGAGCAGTTCTTC,CASASTSGYNEQFF
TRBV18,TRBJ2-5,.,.,TGTGCCAGCTCACCTACGGAAACACAAGAGACCCAGTACTTC,CASSPTETQETQYF
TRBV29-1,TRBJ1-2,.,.,TGCAGCGTTGAGCATGGCTATGGCTACACCTTC,CSVEHGYGYTF
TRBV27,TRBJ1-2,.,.,TGTGCCAGCAGTTTATCAGGGTACGACTATGGCTACACCTTC,CASSLSGYDYGYTF
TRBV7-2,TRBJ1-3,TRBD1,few,TGTCCCAGCAGCAACCAGGGGGCTGGAAACACCATATATTTT,CPSSNQGAGNTIYF
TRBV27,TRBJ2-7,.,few,TGTGCCAGCAGTTTTAGTGGGACTGACTACGAGCAGTACTTC,CASSFSGTDYEQYF
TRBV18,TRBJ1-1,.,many,TGTGCCAGCTCGCCCCGATACACTGAAGCTTTCTTT,CASSPRYTEAFF
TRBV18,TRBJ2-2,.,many,TGTGCCAGCTCACCGTTAGAGTTTTTAAACACCGGGGAGCTGTTTTTT,CASSPLEFLNTGELFF
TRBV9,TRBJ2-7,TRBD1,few,TGTGCCAGCAGCGTAGGTCCAGGGGGCAGTGAGCAGTACTTC,CASSVGPGGSEQYF
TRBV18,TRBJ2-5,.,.,TGTGCCAGCTCACCGACGGGACACCTGAAAGAGACCCAGTACTTC,CASSPTGHLKETQYF
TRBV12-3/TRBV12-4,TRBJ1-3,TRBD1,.,TGTGCCAGCAGCCCGGACAGGGTGTCCCCTGGAAACACCATATATTTT,CASSPDRVSPGNTIYF
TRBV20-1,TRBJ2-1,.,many,TGCAGTGCTAGAGAAACAGGCTTCTCCTACAATGAGCAGTTCTTC,CSARETGFSYNEQFF
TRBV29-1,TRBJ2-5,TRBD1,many,TGCAGCCCCAGGACAGGGGGAGAGACCCAGTACTTC,CSPRTGGETQYF
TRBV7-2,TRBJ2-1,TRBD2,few,TGTGCCAGCAGCTCAACGGGAGCGGGGTATGGGAATGAGCAGTTCTTC,CASSSTGAGYGNEQFF
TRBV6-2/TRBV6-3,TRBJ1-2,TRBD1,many,TGTGCCAGCAGGGGACAGGGCAATGGCTACACCTTC,CASRGQGNGYTF
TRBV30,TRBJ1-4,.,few,TGTGCCTGGAGTGGACAGACAGCAACTAATGAAAAACTGTTTTTT,CAWSGQTATNEKLFF
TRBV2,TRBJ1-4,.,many,TGTGCCAGCAGCATTTACAAGACAACTAATGAAAAACTGTTTTTT,CASSIYKTTNEKLFF
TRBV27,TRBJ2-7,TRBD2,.,TGTGCCAGCAGCCCGGGACTAGCGTCTCGGGAGCAGTACTTC,CASSPGLASREQYF
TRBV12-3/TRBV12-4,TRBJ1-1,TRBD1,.,TGTGCCAGCAGTTTTTCAGGGGGATACACTGAAGCTTTCTTT,CASSFSGGYTEAFF
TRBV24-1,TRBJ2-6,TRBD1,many,TGTGCCACCAGTGATTCAACACCGACAGGGCCCGGGGCCAACGTCCTGACTTTC,CATSDSTPTGPGANVLTF
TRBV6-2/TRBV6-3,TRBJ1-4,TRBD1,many,TGTGCCAGCAATATGCGGGACAGGGGGCGAGAAAAACTGTTTTTT,CASNMRDRGREKLFF
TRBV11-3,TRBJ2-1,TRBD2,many,TGTGCCAGCAGCTCCATCTCCCCTGGGACTAGCGGGAATAATGAGCAGTTCTTC,CASSSISPGTSGNNEQFF
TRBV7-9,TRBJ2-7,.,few,TGTGCCAGCAGCTTAGCGTCCGGGGATCCCTACGAGCAGTACTTC,CASSLASGDPYEQYF
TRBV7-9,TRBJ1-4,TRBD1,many,TGTGCCAGCAACCCAGGGGGCATAAGTGAAAAACTGTTTTTT,CASNPGGISEKLFF
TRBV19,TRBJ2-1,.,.,TGTGCCAGTAGTATTCTAGTAGGGGGTTACAATGAGCAGTTCTTC,CASSILVGGYNEQFF
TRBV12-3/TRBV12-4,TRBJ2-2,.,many,TGTGCCAGCAGTGGGAGGCGAGCCACCGGGGAGCTGTTTTTT,CASSGRRATGELFF
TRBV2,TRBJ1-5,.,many,TGTGCCAGCAGTGATCAGATCCTTAGCAATCAGCCCCAGCATTTT,CASSDQILSNQPQHF
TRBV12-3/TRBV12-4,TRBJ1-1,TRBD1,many,TGTGCCAGCAGTTCGACCCTAGGGGGCCCGAACACTGAAGCTTTCTTT,CASSSTLGGPNTEAFF
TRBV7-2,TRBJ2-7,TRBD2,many,TGTGCCAGCAGCCCGCGGCGGGAGTTCGAGCAGTACTTC,CASSPRREFEQYF
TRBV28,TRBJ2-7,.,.,TGTGCCAGCAGTCCTAGGGCAGCAGACTACGAGCAGTACTTC,CASSPRAADYEQYF
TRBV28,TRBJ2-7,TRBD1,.,TGTGCCAGCAGTTTATGGGGACAGGGGCCCGAGCAGTACTTC,CASSLWGQGPEQYF